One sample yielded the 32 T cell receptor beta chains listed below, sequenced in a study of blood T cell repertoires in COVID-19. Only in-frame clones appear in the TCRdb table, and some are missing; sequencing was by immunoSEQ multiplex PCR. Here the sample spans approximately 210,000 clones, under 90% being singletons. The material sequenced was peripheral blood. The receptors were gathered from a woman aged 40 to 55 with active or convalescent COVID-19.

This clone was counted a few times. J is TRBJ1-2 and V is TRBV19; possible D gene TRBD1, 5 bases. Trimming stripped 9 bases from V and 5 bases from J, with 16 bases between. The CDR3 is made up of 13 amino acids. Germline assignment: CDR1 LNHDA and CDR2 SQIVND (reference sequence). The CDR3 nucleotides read TGTGCCAGCGCCGACAGCCTACTGTATGGCTACACCTTC. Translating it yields CASADSLLYGYTF.

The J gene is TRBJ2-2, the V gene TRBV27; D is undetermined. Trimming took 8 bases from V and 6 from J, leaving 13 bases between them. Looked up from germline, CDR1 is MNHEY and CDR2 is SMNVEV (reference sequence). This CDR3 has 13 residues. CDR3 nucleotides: TGTGCCAGCTCCCGTTCCCTTTCCGGGGAGCTGTTTTTT. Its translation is CASSRSLSGELFF.

DNA of the CDR3: TGCGCCAGCAGCACCGGACAGGGAGCTATTTACGAGCAGTACTTC. Translation: CASSTGQGAIYEQYF. V usage is TRBV5-1 and J usage is TRBJ2-7; 8 nucleotides match TRBD1. Germline trimming cut 4 bases from V and 4 bases from J; bases unmatched to any gene: 10. CDR3 length: 15 amino acids. Germline V gene data show CDR1 as SGHRS and CDR2 as YFSETQ.

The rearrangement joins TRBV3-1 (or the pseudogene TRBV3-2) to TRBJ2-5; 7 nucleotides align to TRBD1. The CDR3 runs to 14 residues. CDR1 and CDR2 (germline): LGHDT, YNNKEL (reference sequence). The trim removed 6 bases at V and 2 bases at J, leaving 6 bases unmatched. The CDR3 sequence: CASSTQGKQETQYF. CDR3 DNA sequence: TGTGCCAGCAGTACACAGGGGAAGCAAGAGACCCAGTACTTC.

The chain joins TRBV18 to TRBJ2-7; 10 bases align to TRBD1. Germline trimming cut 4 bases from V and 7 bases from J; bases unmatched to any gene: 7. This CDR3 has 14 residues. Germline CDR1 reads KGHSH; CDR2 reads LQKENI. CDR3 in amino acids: CASSRDRGLLEQYF. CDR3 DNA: TGTGCCAGCTCACGGGACAGGGGTTTGCTTGAGCAGTACTTC. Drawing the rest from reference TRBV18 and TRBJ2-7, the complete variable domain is NAGVMQNPRHLVRRRGQEARLRCSPMKGHSHVYWYRQLPEEGLKFMVYLQKENIIDESGMPKERFSAEFPKEGPSILRIQQVVRGDSAAYFCASSRDRGLLEQYFGPGTRLTVT.

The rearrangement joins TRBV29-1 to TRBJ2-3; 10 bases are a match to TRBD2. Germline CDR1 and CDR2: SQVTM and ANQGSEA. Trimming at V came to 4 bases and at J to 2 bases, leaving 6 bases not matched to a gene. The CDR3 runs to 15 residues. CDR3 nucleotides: TGCAGCGTTGGGCAGCGGGAGGGCAACACAGATACGCAGTATTTT. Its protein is CSVGQREGNTDTQYF.

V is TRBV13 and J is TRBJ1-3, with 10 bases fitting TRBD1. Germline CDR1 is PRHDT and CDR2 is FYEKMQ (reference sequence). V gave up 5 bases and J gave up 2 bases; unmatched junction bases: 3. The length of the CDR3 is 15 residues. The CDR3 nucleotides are TGTGCCAGCAGCCCGGGGACAGGGGCTGGAAACACCATATATTTT. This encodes CASSPGTGAGNTIYF. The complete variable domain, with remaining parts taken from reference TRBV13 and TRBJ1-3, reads AAGVIQSPRHLIKEKRETATLKCYPIPRHDTVYWYQQGPGQDPQFLISFYEKMQSDKGSIPDRFSAQQFSDYHSELNMSSLELGDSALYFCASSPGTGAGNTIYFGEGSWLTVV.

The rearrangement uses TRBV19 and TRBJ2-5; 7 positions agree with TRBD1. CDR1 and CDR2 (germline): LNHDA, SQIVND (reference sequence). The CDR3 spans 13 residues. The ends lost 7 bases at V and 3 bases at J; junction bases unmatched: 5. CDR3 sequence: CASMDRWEETQYF. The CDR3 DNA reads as TGTGCCAGTATGGACAGGTGGGAAGAGACCCAGTACTTC.

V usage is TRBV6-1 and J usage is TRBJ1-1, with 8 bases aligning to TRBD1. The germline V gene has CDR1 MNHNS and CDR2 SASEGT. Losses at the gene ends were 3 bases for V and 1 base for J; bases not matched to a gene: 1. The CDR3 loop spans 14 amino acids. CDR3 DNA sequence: TGTGCCAGCAGTGACCAGGGGGCGAACACTGAAGCTTTCTTT. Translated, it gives CASSDQGANTEAFF.

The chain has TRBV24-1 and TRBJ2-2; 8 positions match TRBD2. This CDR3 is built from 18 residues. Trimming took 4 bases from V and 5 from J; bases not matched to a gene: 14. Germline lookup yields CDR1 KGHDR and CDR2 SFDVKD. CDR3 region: CATSDNREGKWGTGELFF. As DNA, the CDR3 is TGTGCCACCAGTGACAATCGGGAGGGGAAATGGGGAACCGGGGAGCTGTTTTTT.

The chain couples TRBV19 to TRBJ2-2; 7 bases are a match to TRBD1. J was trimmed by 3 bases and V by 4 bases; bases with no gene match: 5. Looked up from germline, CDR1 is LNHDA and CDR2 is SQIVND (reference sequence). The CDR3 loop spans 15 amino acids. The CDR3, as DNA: TGTGCCAGTAGTAACAGGGGTGTTTACACCGGGGAGCTGTTTTTT. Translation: CASSNRGVYTGELFF.

This CDR3 reads CAISEGQGVAGETQYF. Here the CDR3 DNA reads TGTGCCATCAGTGAAGGACAGGGGGTTGCGGGGGAGACCCAGTACTTC. The chain links TRBV10-3 to TRBJ2-5; 10 positions match TRBD1. The CDR3 covers 16 residues. From germline, CDR1 is ENHRY and CDR2 SYGVKD. J gave up 5 bases and V 3 bases, and 9 bases lay outside the gene matches.

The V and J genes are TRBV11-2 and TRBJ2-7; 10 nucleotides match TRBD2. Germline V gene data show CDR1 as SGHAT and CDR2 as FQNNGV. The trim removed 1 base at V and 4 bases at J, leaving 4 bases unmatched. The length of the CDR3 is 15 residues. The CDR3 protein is CASSLVASGSYEQYF. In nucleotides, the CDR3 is TGTGCCAGCAGCTTAGTAGCTAGCGGGAGTTACGAGCAGTACTTC.

CDR3 residues: CASSARQGRTEAFF. The CDR3 DNA is TGTGCCAGTAGTGCCAGACAGGGTCGCACTGAAGCTTTCTTT. This sequence joins TRBV19 and TRBJ1-1; 7 bases map to TRBD1. Germline trimming cut 5 bases from V and 4 bases from J; bases unmatched to any gene: 7. CDR3 length: 14 amino acids. The germline V gene encodes CDR1 LNHDA and CDR2 SQIVND (reference sequence).

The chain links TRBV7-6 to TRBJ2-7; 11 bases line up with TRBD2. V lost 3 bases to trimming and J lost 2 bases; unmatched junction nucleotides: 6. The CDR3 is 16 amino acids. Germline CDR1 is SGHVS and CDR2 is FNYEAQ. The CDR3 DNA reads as TGTGCCAGCAGCTTCCCCGGGACTAGCGGAGCCTACGAGCAGTACTTC. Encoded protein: CASSFPGTSGAYEQYF.

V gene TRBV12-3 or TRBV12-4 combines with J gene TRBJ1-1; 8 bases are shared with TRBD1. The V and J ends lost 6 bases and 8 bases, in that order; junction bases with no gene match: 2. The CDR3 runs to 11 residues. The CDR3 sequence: CASSRDREAFF. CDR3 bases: TGTGCCAGCAGCAGGGACAGGGAAGCTTTCTTT.

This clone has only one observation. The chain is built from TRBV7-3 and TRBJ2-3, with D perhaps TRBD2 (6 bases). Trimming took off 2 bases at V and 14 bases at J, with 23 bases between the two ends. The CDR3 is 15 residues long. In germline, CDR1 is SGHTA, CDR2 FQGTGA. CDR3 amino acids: CASSLGLAGPAVWYF. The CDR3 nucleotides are TGTGCCAGCAGCTTAGGCCTTGCGGGACCGGCTGTGTGGTATTTT.

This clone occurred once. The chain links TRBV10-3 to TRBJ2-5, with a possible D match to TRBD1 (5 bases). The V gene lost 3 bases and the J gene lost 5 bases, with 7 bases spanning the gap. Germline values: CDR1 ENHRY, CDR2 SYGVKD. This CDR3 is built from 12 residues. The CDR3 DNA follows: TGTGCCATCAGTGATAGGGGCGAGACCCAGTACTTC. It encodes CAISDRGETQYF.

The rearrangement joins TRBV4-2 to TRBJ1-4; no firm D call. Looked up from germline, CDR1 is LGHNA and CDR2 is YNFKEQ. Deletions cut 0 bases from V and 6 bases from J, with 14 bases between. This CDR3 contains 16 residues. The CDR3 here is CASSQDRRATDEKLFF. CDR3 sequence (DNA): TGTGCCAGCAGCCAAGATAGGAGGGCGACCGATGAAAAACTGTTTTTT.

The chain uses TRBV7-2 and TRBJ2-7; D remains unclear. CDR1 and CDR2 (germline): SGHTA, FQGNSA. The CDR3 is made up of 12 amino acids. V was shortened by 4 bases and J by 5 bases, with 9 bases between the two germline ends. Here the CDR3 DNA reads TGTGCCAGCAGCTCCTATACCAACGAGCAGTACTTC. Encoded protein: CASSSYTNEQYF.

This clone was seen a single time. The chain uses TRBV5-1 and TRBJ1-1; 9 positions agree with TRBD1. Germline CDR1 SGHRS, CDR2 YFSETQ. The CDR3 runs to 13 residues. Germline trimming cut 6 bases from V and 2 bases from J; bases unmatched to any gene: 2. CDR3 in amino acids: CASTTGGNTEAFF. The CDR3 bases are TGCGCCAGCACAACAGGGGGCAACACTGAAGCTTTCTTT.

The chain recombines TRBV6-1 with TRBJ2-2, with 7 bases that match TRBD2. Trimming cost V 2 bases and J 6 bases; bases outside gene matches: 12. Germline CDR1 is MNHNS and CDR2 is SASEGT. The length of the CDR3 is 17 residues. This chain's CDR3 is CASSESGGRGNSGELFF. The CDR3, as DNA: TGTGCCAGCAGTGAATCGGGGGGTCGGGGCAACTCCGGGGAGCTGTTTTTT.

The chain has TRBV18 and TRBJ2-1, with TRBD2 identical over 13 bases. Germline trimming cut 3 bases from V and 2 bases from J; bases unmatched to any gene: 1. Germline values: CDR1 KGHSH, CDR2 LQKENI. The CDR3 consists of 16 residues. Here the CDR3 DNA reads TGTGCCAGCTCACCTGGACTAGCGGGGGCCTACAATGAGCAGTTCTTC. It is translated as CASSPGLAGAYNEQFF.

The CDR3: CASRDGQFSGANVLTF. CDR3 coding DNA: TGTGCCAGCAGAGACGGACAGTTCTCTGGGGCCAACGTCCTGACTTTC. This rearrangement joins TRBV5-8 to TRBJ2-6; tentative D call: TRBD1 (6 bases). Germline lookup yields CDR1 SGHTS and CDR2 YDEGEE. The CDR3 has 16 amino acids. V lost 5 bases and J lost 0, with 12 bases in between.

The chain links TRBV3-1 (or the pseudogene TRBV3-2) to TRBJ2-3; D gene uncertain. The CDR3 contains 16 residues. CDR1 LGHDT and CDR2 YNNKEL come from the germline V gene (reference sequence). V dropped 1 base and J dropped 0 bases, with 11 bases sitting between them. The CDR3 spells CASSQVGLLSTDTQYF. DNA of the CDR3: TGTGCCAGCAGCCAAGTGGGCCTATTGAGCACAGATACGCAGTATTTT.

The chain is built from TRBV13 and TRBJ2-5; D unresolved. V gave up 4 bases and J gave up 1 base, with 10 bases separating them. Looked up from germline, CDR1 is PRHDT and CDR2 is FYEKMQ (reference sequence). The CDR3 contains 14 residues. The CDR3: CASSSIERQETQYF. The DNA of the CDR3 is TGTGCCAGCAGCTCGATAGAGCGCCAAGAGACCCAGTACTTC.

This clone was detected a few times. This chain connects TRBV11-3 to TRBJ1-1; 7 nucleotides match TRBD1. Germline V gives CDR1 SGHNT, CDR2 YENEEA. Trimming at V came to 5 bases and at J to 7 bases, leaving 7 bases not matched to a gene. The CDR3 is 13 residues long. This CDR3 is CASSTKGAGEAFF. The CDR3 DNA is TGTGCCAGCAGCACCAAGGGGGCAGGTGAAGCTTTCTTT.

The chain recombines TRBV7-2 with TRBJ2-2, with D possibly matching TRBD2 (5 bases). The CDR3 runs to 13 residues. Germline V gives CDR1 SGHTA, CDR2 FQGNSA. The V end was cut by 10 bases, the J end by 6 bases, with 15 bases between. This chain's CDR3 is CAIPSGASGELFF. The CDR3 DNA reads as TGTGCCATCCCCAGCGGCGCCTCCGGGGAGCTGTTTTTT.

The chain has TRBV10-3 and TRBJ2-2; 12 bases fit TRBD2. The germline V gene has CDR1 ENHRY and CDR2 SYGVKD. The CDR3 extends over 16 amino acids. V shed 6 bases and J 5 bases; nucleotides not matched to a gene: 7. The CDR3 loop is CAIRLAGGPWTGELFF. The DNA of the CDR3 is TGTGCCATCAGGCTAGCGGGGGGGCCTTGGACCGGGGAGCTGTTTTTT.

CDR3 in DNA: TGCGCCAGCAGCTTGGTGGGGGGGCAGGACACTGAAGCTTTCTTT. Its protein is CASSLVGGQDTEAFF. J is TRBJ1-1 and V is TRBV5-1; the D gene is possibly TRBD1 (6 bases). Deletions cut 0 bases from V and 3 bases from J, with 12 bases between. CDR3 length equals 15 residues. Germline CDR1 SGHRS, CDR2 YFSETQ.

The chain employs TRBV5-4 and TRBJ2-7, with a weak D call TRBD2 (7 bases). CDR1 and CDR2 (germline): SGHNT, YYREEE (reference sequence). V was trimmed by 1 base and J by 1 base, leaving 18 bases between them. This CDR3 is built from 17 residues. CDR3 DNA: TGTGCCAGCAGCTTGTTTTTAGGGGGGGCTTCTTCCTACGAGCAGTACTTC. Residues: CASSLFLGGASSYEQYF.

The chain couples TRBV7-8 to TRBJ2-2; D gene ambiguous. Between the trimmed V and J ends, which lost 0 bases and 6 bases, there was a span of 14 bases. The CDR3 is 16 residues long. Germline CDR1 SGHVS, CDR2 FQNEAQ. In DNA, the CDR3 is TGTGCCAGCAGCTTAGCTCTGTCACGCGGTGCCGGGGAGCTGTTTTTT. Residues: CASSLALSRGAGELFF.